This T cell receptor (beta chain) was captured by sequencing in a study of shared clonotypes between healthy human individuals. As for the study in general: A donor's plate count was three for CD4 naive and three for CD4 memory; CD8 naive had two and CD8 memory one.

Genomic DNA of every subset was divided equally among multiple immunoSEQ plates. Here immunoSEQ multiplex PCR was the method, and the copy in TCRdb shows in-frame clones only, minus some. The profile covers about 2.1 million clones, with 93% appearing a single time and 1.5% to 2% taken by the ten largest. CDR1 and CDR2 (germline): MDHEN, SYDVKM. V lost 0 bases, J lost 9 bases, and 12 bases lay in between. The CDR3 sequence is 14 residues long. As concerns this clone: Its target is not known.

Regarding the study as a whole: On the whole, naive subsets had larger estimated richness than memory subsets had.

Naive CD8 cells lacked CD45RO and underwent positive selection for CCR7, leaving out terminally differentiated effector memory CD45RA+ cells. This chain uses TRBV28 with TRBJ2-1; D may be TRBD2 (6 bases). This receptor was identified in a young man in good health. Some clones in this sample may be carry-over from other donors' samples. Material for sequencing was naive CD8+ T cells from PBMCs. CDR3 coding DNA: TGTGCCAGCAGTTTATGGGGCAAGGGAGGTGAGCAGTTCTTC. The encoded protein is CASSLWGKGGEQFF.